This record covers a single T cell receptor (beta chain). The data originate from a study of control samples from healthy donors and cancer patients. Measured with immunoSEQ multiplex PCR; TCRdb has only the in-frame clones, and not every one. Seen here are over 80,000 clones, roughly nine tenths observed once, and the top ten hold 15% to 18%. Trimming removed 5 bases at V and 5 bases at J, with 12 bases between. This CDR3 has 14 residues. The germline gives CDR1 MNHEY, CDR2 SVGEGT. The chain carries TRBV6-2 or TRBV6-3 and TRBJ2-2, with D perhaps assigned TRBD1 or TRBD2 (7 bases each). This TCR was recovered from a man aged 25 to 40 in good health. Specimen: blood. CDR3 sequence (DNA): TGTGCCAGCAGTGTTCAGGGGGGGACCGGGGAGCTGTTTTTT. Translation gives CASSVQGGTGELFF.